This TCR beta chain is drawn from a study of blood T cell repertoires in COVID-19 (dated by TCRdb to 2018 to 2021). A note on the overall study: Collaborator samples came from the United States, Italy and Spain and covered acute and convalescent phases of COVID-19. The material from the prospective study consisted of cDNA or gDNA derived from T cells, B-cell-depleted T cells, or PBMCs. The dataset comprised deeply sampled blood TCRbeta repertoires from subjects exposed to, actively infected with, or recovered from COVID-19. The repertoires were released in a freely available public database intended as a resource for research on the immune response to SARS-CoV-2. Samples were obtained from the ongoing ImmuneRACE study (first 160 participants) and from 1,254 subjects provided by 6 global collaborators. A de-identified subject ID, COVID-19 status, age in years and sex were almost always included in the sample metadata. Where available, HLA class I and class II types were taken from metadata supplied by the sample provider and were not determined by assay-based typing.

A note on this clone: Its antigen is not yet known. No per-base quality is available; no much larger clone lies one base away.

The CDR3 measures 16 amino acids from cysteine to phenylalanine. CDR3 DNA only is kept here, 48 bases in frame from base 1. The germline V gene (reference sequence) supplies CDR1 LGHDT and CDR2 YNNKEL. V is cut by 3 bases and J by 2 bases, and the space between the germline ends is 13 bases. In the prospective study, participants were roughly 18 to 100 years old, resided in around 25 geographic areas of the United States, and were enrolled through a virtual design. In the prospective study, participants were assigned to cohorts based on the clinical history participants reported in a screening survey and a study questionnaire. For ImmuneRACE Cohort 3, a participant was defined as recovered based on two consecutive negative NP/OP PCR tests, clearance by a healthcare professional, or resolution of symptoms. Each participant in the prospective study had whole blood, serum and a nasopharyngeal or oropharyngeal swab collected by mobile phlebotomists. Over an approximately 2-month period, participants in the prospective study had the option of providing additional blood draws and questionnaires. Prospective study blood samples were shipped either frozen or at room temperature before DNA extraction.

Points the paper makes about the study in general: The quantity of clinical and demographic metadata differed by source and by participant and was supplied without curation.

TCRbeta CDR3 regions were amplified from genomic DNA using the immunoSEQ Assay, a bias-controlled multiplex PCR. Per the original workflow: Within the assay, amplification of reference gene primers was used to estimate how many nucleated cells each sample contained. To quantify the absolute abundance of each unique TCRbeta CDR3 rearrangement, sequence reads were collapsed and filtered. For each sample, productive Simpson clonality was calculated as the square root of Simpson's diversity index over productive rearrangements. Imported from immuneACCESS, the table was reduced by TCRdb to in-frame sequences with V and J called. These copies leave out some clones; in studies compared against another copy, an unresolved V gene accounts for under half, and the cause of the remainder is not known. V and J calls and clone size are as listed in that table; D and trimming were resolved from the DNA. In this sample the table shows approximately 170,000 clones, about 81% of which occur a single time. Together, the top ten hold roughly 3% of the sample.

This receptor chain uses TRBV3-1 (or the pseudogene TRBV3-2) and TRBJ1-4; tentative D gene TRBD1, with 5 bases matching. The specimen was PBMCs or T cells enriched from blood (not recorded which). The receptor comes from a woman under 40 who had recovered from COVID-19. The nucleotides read TGTGCCAGCAGCCAGGGGGGAGGGTTGACTAATGAAAAACTGTTTTTT. Its protein is CASSQGGGLTNEKLFF.